The 10 T cell receptor beta chains reported below all come from one sample, sequenced in a study of blood T cells in healthy people across ages. PCR was performed a second time for roughly 7 to 11 cycles using a sample-barcoded 5' primer and a J-beta primer mix. TCRdb reanalysed the 5' RACE reads using MiXCR and keeps one entry per CDR3 protein. The table lists roughly 800,000 distinct CDR3 sequences, 53% of them singletons. Sequenced sample: blood. Receptors originate from an elderly man in good health.

Concerning this clonotype itself: Being one base from a much bigger clone, this may be a read error. V and J are TRBV7-6 and TRBJ2-1; the D gene could be TRBD1 or TRBD2 (5 bases each). Germline V gives CDR1 SGHVS, CDR2 FNYEAQ. The CDR3 contains 16 residues. V was pared by 4 bases and J by 8 bases, with 21 bases between. CDR3 bases: TGTGCCAGCAGCTCCGCCTGGGCGGCCGGGGACCATGAGCAGTTCTTC. Protein: CASSSAWAAGDHEQFF.

In regard to this clonotype: Mismatch with germline at one junction end may stem from a read error. V gene TRBV10-3 combines with J gene TRBJ2-1; D gene uncertain. The CDR3 has 13 amino acids. CDR1 ENHRY and CDR2 SYGVKD come from the germline V gene. The CDR3 spells CAISQNQYNDQFF. CDR3 DNA sequence: TGTGCCATCAGTCAGAACCAATACAATGATCAGTTCTTC.

The chain couples TRBV14 to TRBJ2-1; D ambiguous. V lost 0 bases and J 7 bases, leaving 7 bases between the germline ends. The CDR3 runs 13 residues. Germline V gene data show CDR1 as SGHDN and CDR2 as FVKESK. CDR3 loop: CASSQDSLNEQFF. The DNA for the CDR3 is TGTGCCAGCAGCCAAGATTCCCTAAATGAGCAGTTCTTC.

V is TRBV6-5 and J is TRBJ2-5, with 9 nucleotides matching TRBD2. There are 13 residues in the CDR3. Germline V lookup: CDR1 MNHEY, CDR2 SVGAGI. The CDR3 spells CASRLAANNEQYF. DNA of the CDR3: TGTGCTTCGCGACTAGCGGCAAACAATGAGCAGTACTTC.

The V call is TRBV25-1, the J call TRBJ2-5; D is unresolved. V was cut by 2 bases and J by 3 bases, with 10 bases left in between. Germline-derived CDR1 and CDR2 are MGHDK and SYGVNS. This CDR3 is built from 14 residues. CDR3 loop: CASSEAVGKETQYF. CDR3 coding DNA: TGTGCCAGCAGTGAAGCGGTAGGGAAAGAGACCCAGTACTTC.

A remark on this clonotype: One junction end disagrees with the germline gene, perhaps due to a read error. The chain employs TRBV20-1 and TRBJ2-5, with D possibly matching TRBD2 (5 bases). The germline CDR1 and CDR2 sequences are DFQATT and SNEGSKA (reference sequence). The CDR3 length is 12 residues. CDR3 coding DNA: TGCAGTACTAGAGTTGTAGGGGAGACCCAGTACTTC. Its translation is CSTRVVGETQYF.

Only a few counts were recorded for this clonotype. The J gene is TRBJ2-7, the V gene TRBV27, with 9 bases lining up with TRBD1. In germline, CDR1 is MNHEY, CDR2 SMNVEV (reference sequence). V lost 5 bases and J lost 2; bases outside the gene matches: 7. CDR3 length: 15 residues. CDR3 in DNA: TGTGCCAGCAGTCTCCAGGGGACAGGGCCCTACGAGCAGTACTTC. Amino acids: CASSLQGTGPYEQYF.

The sample holds a few counts of this clonotype. The gene calls are TRBV15 and TRBJ2-3, with D possibly TRBD1 on 5 matching bases. Germline-derived CDR1 and CDR2 are LNHNV and YYDKDF (reference sequence). This CDR3 is 17 amino acids long. V was shortened by 0 bases and J by 3 bases, with 16 bases between the two germline ends. CDR3 in DNA: TGTGCCACCAGCAGAGATGCGCAGCAGGGCCGAACAGATACGCAGTATTTT. Its protein is CATSRDAQQGRTDTQYF. The complete variable domain, with remaining parts taken from reference TRBV15 and TRBJ2-3, reads DAMVIQNPRYQVTQFGKPVTLSCSQTLNHNVMYWYQQKSSQAPKLLFHYYDKDFNNEADTPDNFQSRRPNTSFCFLDIRSPGLGDTAMYLCATSRDAQQGRTDTQYFGPGTRLTVL.

V usage is TRBV3-1 and J usage is TRBJ2-3; 8 bases line up with TRBD2. Looked up from germline, CDR1 is LGHDT and CDR2 is YNNKEL (reference sequence). CDR3 length: 15 residues. V shed 4 bases, J shed 5 bases, and the junction held 8 bases outside the gene matches. The CDR3 region is CASSRSGRWEDTQYF. DNA of the CDR3: TGTGCCAGCAGCCGGAGCGGGAGATGGGAAGATACGCAGTATTTT.

This clonotype was found once. This sequence joins TRBV12-3 or TRBV12-4 and TRBJ2-5; D is possibly TRBD2 (5 bases). The J call is doubtful: the DNA matches TRBJ2-7 better. The CDR3 extends over 15 amino acids. The CDR3 DNA reads as TGTGCCAGCAGTTTAGTGGACGACCTACGGGGCGAGCAGTACTTC. Translation: CASSLVDDLRGEQYF.